This T cell receptor (beta chain) was sequenced for a study of control samples from healthy donors and cancer patients. V was cut by 6 bases and J by 8 bases, with 13 bases left in between. Germline CDR1 MDHEN, CDR2 SYDVKM. The CDR3 runs 12 residues. Profiling relied on immunoSEQ multiplex PCR, and the TCRdb table lists in-frame clones only, not all of them. The sample yields some 89,000 clones, more than 75% seen once. The chain recombines TRBV28 with TRBJ1-2; D perhaps matches TRBD1 (6 bases). This TCR derives from a woman aged 40 to 55 in good health. The source material was blood. The CDR3 reads CASSFGGQGYTF. DNA of the CDR3: TGTGCCAGCAGCTTTGGGGGGCAAGGCTACACCTTC.